This T cell receptor (beta chain) stems from a study of CD8 T cells in Susac syndrome. Study information: The Susac syndrome patients were therapy-naive, on corticosteroids, or on intravenous immunoglobulin alone at blood draw.

With random hexamers, reverse transcription was performed on about 0.5 to 1 ug of RNA. MiXCR, run by TCRdb on the immunoSEQ multiplex PCR reads, gives a single entry per CDR3 protein. This table holds roughly 100,000 distinct CDR3 sequences, roughly 95% found once. This clonotype is a singleton in its sample. Trimming pared 5 bases from V and 3 bases from J, leaving 11 bases between. Looked up from germline, CDR1 is LNHDA and CDR2 is SQIVND (reference sequence). The CDR3 loop spans 13 amino acids. This clonotype was obtained from a human donor with Susac syndrome. The rearrangement uses TRBV19 and TRBJ2-7; the D gene is possibly TRBD1 (6 bases). The specimen sequenced was CD8+ T cells from PBMCs. CDR3 residues: CASSAGQIYEQYF. CDR3 in DNA: TGTGCCAGTAGTGCCGGACAGATCTACGAGCAGTACTTC.